One and the same sample provided the 5 T cell receptor beta chains below, sequenced in a study of blood T cells in healthy people across ages. A sample-barcoded 5' primer and a J-beta primer mix were used in a second PCR of roughly 6 to 12 cycles. TCRdb passed the 5' RACE reads through MiXCR, listing each CDR3 protein once. The table shows roughly 700,000 distinct CDR3 sequences, with 49% occurring only once. The sample consisted of blood. The receptors come from a woman aged 60-75 years in good health.

The rearrangement uses TRBV19 and TRBJ2-1; D may correspond to TRBD1 or TRBD2 (5 bases each). The V end lost 6 bases, the J end lost 5 bases, and 14 bases lay between the germline ends. CDR1 LNHDA and CDR2 SQIVND come from the germline V gene (reference sequence). The CDR3 contains 14 residues. This CDR3 reads CASRVRDHNNEQFF. CDR3 DNA sequence: TGTGCCAGTAGAGTCCGGGACCACAACAATGAGCAGTTCTTC.

This sequence joins TRBV27 and TRBJ2-1, with TRBD2 matching over 8 bases. The DNA end lines up better with TRBJ2-7; the J call may be wrong. Germline-derived CDR1 and CDR2 are MNHEY and SMNVEV (reference sequence). This CDR3 spans 15 amino acids. The CDR3 reads CASSPPGSGIHEQYF. Here the CDR3 DNA reads TGTGCCAGCAGTCCTCCGGGTAGCGGGATCCACGAGCAGTACTTC.

The rearrangement joins TRBV29-1 to TRBJ2-1; TRBD1 might be the D (5 bases). CDR1 and CDR2 from the germline V gene are SQVTM and ANQGSEA. This CDR3 has 10 residues. Trimming left V 6 bases short and J 15 bases short, with 15 bases between. CDR3 DNA sequence: TGCAGCGTCTCGACTGTTCAGGGGTTCTTC. Its translation is CSVSTVQGFF.

The rearrangement uses TRBV5-1 and TRBJ1-6; D is perhaps TRBD1 (5 bases). The CDR3 consists of 14 residues. Germline CDR1 and CDR2: SGHRS and YFSETQ. V lost 2 bases and J 10 bases, leaving 13 bases between the germline ends. The CDR3 spells CASSLTGRDSPLHF. CDR3 sequence (DNA): TGCGCCAGCAGCTTAACGGGGCGGGACTCACCCCTCCACTTT.

The chain has TRBV28 and TRBJ2-7; no clear D. There are 12 residues in the CDR3. Per the germline V gene, CDR1 is MDHEN and CDR2 is SYDVKM. The germline V and J ends were trimmed by 3 bases and 0 bases, with 3 bases remaining between them. The CDR3 spells CASSFRSYEQYF. For the CDR3, the DNA is TGTGCCAGCAGTTTCCGCTCCTACGAGCAGTACTTC.